This T cell receptor (beta chain) was identified during a study of response to subunit inactivated influenza vaccine. Study results and limitations: The authors suggested that few new T cells are recruited per seasonal influenza vaccination.

TCRdb re-called the RT-PCR reads with MiXCR, one entry per CDR3 protein. The table lists about 700,000 distinct CDR3 sequences, roughly 14% of them singletons. This clonotype came up a few times. The antigen remains unidentified. Germline values: CDR1 LGHNA, CDR2 YSLEER. This CDR3 is built from 17 residues. Trimming cost V 0 bases and J 2 bases, with 13 bases left between them. This material consisted of PBMCs from blood, taken about 13 days after vaccination. The source is a man between 45 and 60 years old who received an inactivated influenza vaccine. This chain links TRBV4-3 with TRBJ2-2; D unresolved. This CDR3 reads CASSQDSAGLNTGELFF. The CDR3 DNA reads TGCGCCAGCAGCCAAGATTCCGCTGGGCTTAACACCGGGGAGCTGTTTTTT.